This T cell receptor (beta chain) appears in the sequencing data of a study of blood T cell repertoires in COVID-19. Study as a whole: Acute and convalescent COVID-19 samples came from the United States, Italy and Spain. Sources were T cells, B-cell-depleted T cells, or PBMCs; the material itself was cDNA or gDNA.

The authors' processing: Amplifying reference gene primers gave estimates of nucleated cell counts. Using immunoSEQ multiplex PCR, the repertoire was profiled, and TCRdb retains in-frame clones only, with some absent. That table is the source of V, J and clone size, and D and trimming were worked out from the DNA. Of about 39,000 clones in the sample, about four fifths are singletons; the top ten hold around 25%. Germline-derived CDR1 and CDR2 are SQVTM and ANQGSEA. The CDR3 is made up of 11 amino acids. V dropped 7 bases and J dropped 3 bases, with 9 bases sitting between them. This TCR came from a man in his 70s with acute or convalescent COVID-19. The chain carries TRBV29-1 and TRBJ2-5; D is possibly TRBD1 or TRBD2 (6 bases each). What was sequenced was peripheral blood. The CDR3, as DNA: TGCAGCGGGGGGGCAGAAGAGACCCAGTACTTC. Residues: CSGGAEETQYF.